This T cell receptor (beta chain) was captured in a study of blood T cells in healthy people across ages. A second PCR, run for roughly 7 to 12 cycles, used a sample-barcoded 5' primer plus a J-beta primer mix. Every cDNA molecule carried a tag from a template-switch adaptor bearing 12 random nucleotides. TCRdb analysed the 5' RACE reads with MiXCR anew, one entry per CDR3 protein. Counted here are fewer than 800,000 distinct CDR3 sequences, roughly 25% occurring once; the ten biggest clones make up 9.4%. This CDR3 is 15 amino acids long. Trimming took off 4 bases at V and 0 bases at J, with 11 bases between the two ends. The germline gives CDR1 SGDLS, CDR2 YYNGEE. This clonotype was counted a few times. Drawn from each donor were roughly 9.4 milliliters of peripheral blood. In each sample, at least 6.5 million PBMCs were isolated. These data also featured in a second study, about T cells of mothers and their children. That work states: Each child gave approximately 3 million TCR beta CDR3 reads (each mother, over 10 million).

This TCR came from a boy between 5 and 17 years old in good health. The sample was blood. The chain combines TRBV9 with TRBJ1-5; D may be TRBD1 (5 bases). The CDR3 reads CASSPDSYSNQPQHF. The DNA for the CDR3 is TGTGCCAGCAGCCCTGACAGTTATAGCAATCAGCCCCAGCATTTT.